Listed here are 15 T cell receptor beta chains from one sample, sequenced in a study of T cells in narcolepsy. The protocol was immunoSEQ multiplex PCR, while the TCRdb copy is restricted to in-frame clones and leaves out a portion. The profile shows 9,500 to 12,000 clones, approximately 94% of them singletons. The sequenced sample was CD45RA- memory CD4+ T cells from PBMCs. Receptors originate from a human donor with narcolepsy.

The chain is built from TRBV6-6 and TRBJ2-1; D unresolved. The V end was cut by 6 bases, the J end by 8 bases, with 8 bases between. Germline CDR1 reads MNHNY; CDR2 reads SVGAGI (reference sequence). There are 11 residues in the CDR3. The CDR3 DNA sequence: TGTGCCAGCAGGGTATTGGATGAGCAGTTCTTC. It encodes CASRVLDEQFF.

This chain links TRBV7-2 with TRBJ2-7; perhaps TRBD2 as D (5 bases). The CDR3 contains 15 residues. V was shortened by 5 bases and J by 3 bases, with 17 bases between the two germline ends. CDR1 is SGHTA, CDR2 FQGNSA, per germline. This CDR3 is CASSSYLASGYEQYF. DNA for the CDR3: TGTGCCAGCAGCAGTTATCTAGCCTCCGGCTACGAGCAGTACTTC.

The chain uses TRBV5-1 and TRBJ1-2; 8 bases agree with TRBD1. The V gene's germline CDR1 is SGHRS and CDR2 YFSETQ. CDR3 length: 15 residues. Trimming removed 4 bases from V and 4 bases from J; junction bases left unmatched: 9. CDR3 sequence (DNA): TGCGCCAGCAGCCTAGGGACAGGCGGTCTCTATGGCTACACCTTC. Translated: CASSLGTGGLYGYTF.

The genes are TRBV19 and TRBJ1-3, with TRBD1 identical over 9 bases. This CDR3 is 15 amino acids long. The V gene end was trimmed by 8 bases and the J gene end by 0 bases; junction bases not matched to a gene: 5. From germline, CDR1 is LNHDA and CDR2 SQIVND (reference sequence). In nucleotides, the CDR3 is TGTGCCAGTGCGGACAGGGGTCCCTCTGGAAACACCATATATTTT. Protein sequence: CASADRGPSGNTIYF.

This clone was detected only once. The chain employs TRBV2 and TRBJ1-5, with 9 bases identical to TRBD1. The V gene end was trimmed by 6 bases and the J gene end by 7 bases; junction bases not matched to a gene: 10. The V gene's germline CDR1 is SNHLY and CDR2 FYNNEI. This CDR3 is 15 amino acids long. CDR3 loop: CASSLGQGSRQPQHF. The CDR3, as DNA: TGTGCCAGCAGCTTGGGACAGGGTAGTCGCCAGCCCCAGCATTTT.

The chain has TRBV7-8 and TRBJ1-5; perhaps TRBD1 as D (6 bases). Germline CDR1 is SGHVS and CDR2 is FQNEAQ. The ends were cut back, 1 base at V and 4 bases at J, with 14 bases in the middle. CDR3 length equals 16 residues. This chain's CDR3 is CASSLEGVAMNQPQHF. In nucleotides, the CDR3 is TGTGCCAGCAGCTTAGAGGGGGTCGCGATGAATCAGCCCCAGCATTTT.

The chain recombines TRBV6-5 with TRBJ2-1; D not resolved. The length of the CDR3 is 13 residues. From germline, CDR1 is MNHEY and CDR2 SVGAGI. V was shortened by 5 bases and J by 5 bases, with 10 bases between the two germline ends. In DNA, the CDR3 is TGTGCCAGCAGTGAATTGCTAGACAATGAGCAGTTCTTC. It yields the protein CASSELLDNEQFF.

The J gene is TRBJ2-7, the V gene TRBV10-1; 8 bases align to TRBD1. In germline, CDR1 is WNHNN, CDR2 SYGVQD (reference sequence). V lost 0 bases and J lost 9; bases outside the gene matches: 7. This CDR3 region has 14 residues. The CDR3 loop reads CASSESGTGRRQYF. The CDR3 region has the DNA TGCGCCAGCAGTGAGTCCGGGACAGGAAGGCGGCAGTACTTC.

V gene TRBV11-2 combines with J gene TRBJ1-2, with a possible D match to TRBD1 (6 bases). Deletions cut 5 bases from V and 8 bases from J, with 21 bases between. The V gene's germline CDR1 is SGHAT and CDR2 FQNNGV. This CDR3 is built from 15 residues. This chain's CDR3 is CASSLSAGGPSGYTF. For the CDR3, the DNA is TGTGCCAGCAGCCTTTCGGCGGGGGGCCCGTCGGGCTACACCTTC.

This chain joins TRBV7-6 and TRBJ1-1; tentative D call: TRBD1 (6 bases). The CDR3 covers 13 residues. Per germline, CDR1 SGHVS and CDR2 FNYEAQ. V lost 2 bases and J 6 bases, leaving 10 bases between the germline ends. CDR3 residues: CASSLTGPAEAFF. CDR3 in DNA: TGTGCCAGCAGCTTAACAGGGCCAGCTGAAGCTTTCTTT.

The genes are TRBV6-5 and TRBJ1-5, with TRBD1 identical over 8 bases. Unmatched junction bases numbered 6, after V lost 5 bases and J lost 6 bases. Germline CDR1 MNHEY, CDR2 SVGAGI. CDR3 length equals 14 residues. CDR3 DNA: TGTGCCAGCAGTACCCAGGGGGCGGCTCAGCCCCAGCATTTT. Amino acid sequence: CASSTQGAAQPQHF.

The chain links TRBV6-6 to TRBJ1-3; 7 bases agree with TRBD1. Germline V lookup: CDR1 MNHNY, CDR2 SVGAGI (reference sequence). The CDR3 has 14 residues. V was clipped by 5 bases and J by 4 bases; unmatched bases: 5. The CDR3 DNA is TGTGCCAGCAGTCAGACAGGGACCGGAAACACCATATATTTT. As protein: CASSQTGTGNTIYF.

The chain combines TRBV7-6 with TRBJ2-7; D perhaps matches TRBD1 (5 bases). Germline lookup yields CDR1 SGHVS and CDR2 FNYEAQ. The CDR3 runs 12 residues. The V and J ends lost 5 bases and 5 bases respectively, with 10 bases between them. The DNA of the CDR3 is TGTGCCAGCAGCCCTCAGGGCCACGAGCAGTACTTC. The encoded protein is CASSPQGHEQYF. Filled out from reference TRBV7-6 and TRBJ2-7, the complete variable domain reads GAGVSQSPRYKVTKRGQDVALRCDPISGHVSLYWYRQALGQGPEFLTYFNYEAQQDKSGLPNDRFSAERPEGSISTLTIQRTEQRDSAMYRCASSPQGHEQYFGPGTRLTVT.

The chain couples TRBV2 to TRBJ1-1; weak D call: TRBD1 (6 bases). The ends were cut back, 7 bases at V and 4 bases at J, with 10 bases in the middle. Germline CDR1 and CDR2: SNHLY and FYNNEI. The CDR3 runs to 12 residues. The CDR3 DNA sequence: TGTGCCAGCAACAGGGAGGTCACTGAAGCTTTCTTT. It is translated as CASNREVTEAFF. The full variable domain, rest sourced from reference TRBV2 and TRBJ1-1, is EPEVTQTPSHQVTQMGQEVILRCVPISNHLYFYWYRQILGQKVEFLVSFYNNEISEKSEIFDDQFSVERPDGSNFTLKIRSTKLEDSAMYFCASNREVTEAFFGQGTRLTVV.

The rearrangement uses TRBV9 and TRBJ1-2, with D possibly TRBD1 on 6 matching bases. Germline assignment: CDR1 SGDLS and CDR2 YYNGEE. V was cut by 0 bases and J by 7 bases, with 13 bases left in between. This CDR3 comprises 14 residues. Here the CDR3 DNA reads TGTGCCAGCAGCGTAGGAAGGGGGGGCAGTGGCTACACCTTC. It translates to CASSVGRGGSGYTF.